This paragraph reports one TCR beta chain. As originally analysed: Across samples, TCR counts had a median of about 92,000 and ranged from about 23,224 to 700,000. TCRdb analysed the RACE reads with MiXCR anew, one entry per CDR3 protein. In this record, the V and J calls reflect TCRdb's handling and not the investigators' own analysis. The top ten clones hold 8.4% of a sample with 300,000 to 350,000 distinct CDR3 sequences, 5.5% to 8% of them seen once. Time point denoted: patch test 1, 2 weeks after DPC sensitization. Treatment in this sample: therapeutic diphenylcyclopropenone sensitization with weekly scalp DPC. This CDR3 is built from 15 residues. Germline CDR1 is MNHNS and CDR2 is SASEGT. V was trimmed by 4 bases and J by 6 bases, leaving 15 bases between them. The entry originates in a study of human T cells and chemical hapten exposure.

V gene TRBV6-1 combines with J gene TRBJ2-2; a possible D gene is TRBD1 (6 bases). The TCR was taken from a woman younger than 30 with alopecia areata. Some clones in this sample may be carry-over from other donors' samples. Sequences were derived from whole blood, sampled in connection with sensitization to the hapten diphenylcyclopropenone (DPC). CDR3 bases: TGTGCCAGCAGTGGACAGGCTCCCGAGCCCGGGGAGCTGTTTTTT. This codes for CASSGQAPEPGELFF.